This T cell receptor beta chain is from a study of vaccination effects on CD4 cells after COVID-19. Study in general: Vaccine administered to participants consisted of two doses of either BNT162b2 or mRNA-1273.

This clone occurred a few times. Antigen: not known. CDR3 size: 16 residues. Germline CDR1 and CDR2: LGHDT and YNNKEL (reference sequence). The V and J ends lost 1 base and 6 bases, in that order; junction bases with no gene match: 5. Culturing for 10 to 11 days preceded CD4+ T cell isolation. The table came from immunoSEQ multiplex PCR; TCRdb's copy has only in-frame clones and leaves some out. The table has tens of thousands of clones, about 70% seen once; the top ten hold 4.2%. This clonotype originated in a human donor who received a COVID-19 vaccine. The genes are TRBV3-1 (or the pseudogene TRBV3-2) and TRBJ1-4, with 10 nucleotides matching TRBD1. Material: CD4+ T cells from PBMCs cultured without peptide, obtained before COVID-19 vaccination. The CDR3 DNA sequence: TGTGCCAGCAGCCAAGTATCGGGACAGGGGTATGAAAAACTGTTTTTT. As protein: CASSQVSGQGYEKLFF.